A selection of T cell receptor beta chains follows, all from one sample in a study of shared clonotypes between healthy human individuals. Here immunoSEQ multiplex PCR was the method, and the copy in TCRdb shows in-frame clones only, minus some. Seen here are some 1 million clones, about 75% observed once, and the top ten hold approximately 1.5%. The source material was memory CD4+ T cells sorted from blood. All receptors come from a man aged 18-30 years in good health. CDR3s include the opening cysteine and the closing phenylalanine or tryptophan. D genes are given only for firm matches. Where a row states a size, it is once, few, many or the class of an expanded clone; other rows omit it.

>TRBJ2-7|-|TRBV10-1|13|-
TGCGCCAGCCCAGGCGAGGTTTTTGGCGAGCAGTACTTC
CASPGEVFGEQYF
>TRBJ2-7|-|TRBV10-3|11|-
TGTGCCATCGAGATACGCAACGAGCAGTACTTC
CAIEIRNEQYF
>TRBJ1-6|-|TRBV13|14|few
TGTGCCAGCAGCACCACAGGGAACAATTCACCCCTCCACTTT
CASSTTGNNSPLHF
>TRBJ2-7|TRBD1|TRBV5-1|15|-
TGCGCCAGCAGCTTGGCTACAGGGGGCGCCTACGAGCAGTACTTC
CASSLATGGAYEQYF
>TRBJ2-5|TRBD2|TRBV11-2|15|-
TGTGCCAGCAGCCCAACTAGCGGGAACGTGGAGTCGGAGTACTTC
CASSPTSGNVESEYF
>TRBJ2-7|-|TRBV25-1|15|-
TGTGCCAGCAGTGAACCTCTTCAGGGAGGTTACGAGCAGTACTTC
CASSEPLQGGYEQYF
>TRBJ2-2|TRBD2|TRBV7-3|15|-
TGTGCCAGCAGGTTAAGCGGGGGTAGCACCGGGGAGCTGTTTTTT
CASRLSGGSTGELFF
>TRBJ1-1|-|TRBV18|17|few
TGTGCCAGCTCACCACGCACTGACTGGGGCATGAACACTGAAGCTTTCTTT
CASSPRTDWGMNTEAFF
>TRBJ1-6|TRBD1|TRBV5-6|16|-
TGTGCCAGCAGCTTGGGGACAGGGATCTATAATTCACCCCTCCACTTT
CASSLGTGIYNSPLHF
>TRBJ2-7|TRBD2|TRBV7-2|15|-
TGTGCCAGCAGCTTGCGGGAGTCCCCCCATCGCGAGCAGTACTTC
CASSLRESPHREQYF
>TRBJ2-7|TRBD2|TRBV7-2|15|many
TGTGCCAGCAGCACTAGTAGCGGGTCCCTCTACGAGCAGTACTTC
CASSTSSGSLYEQYF
>TRBJ2-3|-|TRBV6-5|14|few
TGTGCCAGCAGTCCGGGGTGGTTTCCAGATACGCAGTATTTT
CASSPGWFPDTQYF
>TRBJ2-3|TRBD2|TRBV6-6|16|-
TGTGCCAGCAGTTACTCGTCGGGGGGGAACTCAGATACGCAGTATTTT
CASSYSSGGNSDTQYF
>TRBJ1-6|-|TRBV18|16|-
TGTGCCAGCTCACCTAACGGGGGTATGGCAGGTTCACCCCTCCACTTT
CASSPNGGMAGSPLHF
>TRBJ1-1|-|TRBV18|12|-
TGTGCCGCTGGGCAGGGGAGGGCTGAAGCTTTCTTT
CAAGQGRAEAFF
>TRBJ2-5|TRBD2|TRBV25-1|14|-
TGTGCCAGCAGTGACCCGGGGGGGCCGGAGACCCAGTACTTC
CASSDPGGPETQYF
>TRBJ2-1|-|TRBV18|13|-
TGTGCCAGCTCACCGGGATCCTACAATGAGCAGTTCTTC
CASSPGSYNEQFF
>TRBJ2-1|TRBD2|TRBV30|19|-
TGTGCCTGGAATCGACTAGCGGGGGGCCTTTCCCCCTCCTACAATGAGCAGTTCTTC
CAWNRLAGGLSPSYNEQFF
>TRBJ2-1|TRBD2|TRBV30|14|-
TGTGCCTGGAGCGGGGGGGCAAAAGTTGGTGAGCAGTTCTTC
CAWSGGAKVGEQFF
>TRBJ2-7|-|TRBV21-1|17|-
TGTGCCAGGTACGTTAGGGAGCGAACTCCGGAACCCTACGAGCAGTACTTC
CARYVRERTPEPYEQYF
>TRBJ1-4|-|TRBV28|14|-
TGTGCCAGCAGTTTGAGTCCAACTAATGAAAAACTGTTTTTT
CASSLSPTNEKLFF
>TRBJ2-3|TRBD2|TRBV30|16|-
TGTGCCTGGAGTGCCCAGGGACTAGCGATCGTAGATACGCAGTATTTT
CAWSAQGLAIVDTQYF